The T cell receptor beta chain under discussion was sequenced for a study of T cells expressing NK-cell markers. Study background: It was sorted CD3+CD56-NKG2C+, CD3+CD56+NKG2C- and CD3+CD56+NKG2C+ T cells that provided the TCR beta repertoires. Notes on the study in general: Uncertainty persisted over the HCMV specificity of expanded NKG2C+ T cell clones.

TCRdb re-called the 5' RACE reads and gives one entry per CDR3 protein, without DNA. The sample data list about 550,000 distinct CDR3 sequences. Points on this clonotype: Its target is not known.

This CDR3 has 15 residues. The germline CDR1 and CDR2 sequences are LNHNV and YYDKDF (reference sequence). Sequencing was carried out using blood T cells: a sorted CD56 or NKG2C T cell subset, CD4+ or CD8+ T cells, or bulk PBMC T cells (not recorded which). The sequence came from a man aged 18-30 years in good health. The gene calls are TRBV15 and TRBJ2-7. This CDR3 is CATSRAQDSSYEQYF.